A selection of T cell receptor beta chains follows, all from one sample in a study of cytotoxic CD8 clonotypes in ibrutinib-treated CLL. The data were produced by immunoSEQ multiplex PCR, yet TCRdb's version contains in-frame clones alone and is incomplete. The repertoire includes around 200,000 clones, roughly 77% of them detected once, and approximately 5.9% sits in the top ten. Sequencing used PBMCs, obtained after 12 months of ibrutinib treatment. These receptors were collected from a human donor with chronic lymphocytic leukemia. Each CDR3 is given with its conserved first and last residue. The D gene is left open where the match is weak. Some rows have no size entry. The others give once, few or many, or a class for an expanded clone.

d_gene: -; len: 16; abundance: -; v_gene: TRBV18; j_gene: TRBJ1-3; CDR3nt: TGTGCCAGCTCACCTCCGGGACCGAACTCTGGAAACACCATATATTTT; CDR3aa: CASSPPGPNSGNTIYF
d_gene: TRBD2; len: 15; abundance: few; v_gene: TRBV5-1; j_gene: TRBJ2-1; CDR3nt: TGCGCCAGCAGCTTGGAAGGCGGGGGGGCTAATGAGCAGTTCTTC; CDR3aa: CASSLEGGGANEQFF
d_gene: TRBD1; len: 13; abundance: -; v_gene: TRBV30; j_gene: TRBJ1-5; CDR3nt: TGTGCCTGGGGAGACAGGGTTGGCCTGCCCCAGCATTTT; CDR3aa: CAWGDRVGLPQHF
d_gene: -; len: 15; abundance: -; v_gene: TRBV18; j_gene: TRBJ2-5; CDR3nt: TGTGCCAGCTCACCAACCCGCCAGGCCGAAGAGACCCAGTACTTC; CDR3aa: CASSPTRQAEETQYF
d_gene: -; len: 14; abundance: many; v_gene: TRBV19; j_gene: TRBJ1-1; CDR3nt: TGTGCCAGTAGTATGCGCTCGGGGGACACTGAAGCTTTCTTT; CDR3aa: CASSMRSGDTEAFF
d_gene: TRBD1; len: 13; abundance: -; v_gene: TRBV28; j_gene: TRBJ1-2; CDR3nt: TGTGCCAGCAGACCTCAGGGGGCTGGTGGCTACACCTTC; CDR3aa: CASRPQGAGGYTF
d_gene: -; len: 14; abundance: -; v_gene: TRBV11-2; j_gene: TRBJ2-5; CDR3nt: TGTGCCAGCAGCGCCGGCATCGTGAGAGAGACCCAGTACTTC; CDR3aa: CASSAGIVRETQYF
d_gene: -; len: 14; abundance: -; v_gene: TRBV5-1; j_gene: TRBJ2-1; CDR3nt: TGCGCCAGCAGCCTGACTAGTGGGGCCCATGAGCAGTTCTTC; CDR3aa: CASSLTSGAHEQFF
d_gene: -; len: 15; abundance: -; v_gene: TRBV6-5; j_gene: TRBJ2-3; CDR3nt: TGTGCCAGCAGTTACTCTAACGGCGCCGCGGATACGCAGTATTTT; CDR3aa: CASSYSNGAADTQYF
d_gene: -; len: 15; abundance: many; v_gene: TRBV9; j_gene: TRBJ2-7; CDR3nt: TGTGCCAGCAGCGTTCGCCCTGCAGGGGTAGAGGAGCAGTACTTC; CDR3aa: CASSVRPAGVEEQYF
d_gene: TRBD1; len: 15; abundance: -; v_gene: TRBV7-9; j_gene: TRBJ1-4; CDR3nt: TGTGCCAGCAGCGGGAGGACAGGGCCCAATGAAAAACTGTTTTTT; CDR3aa: CASSGRTGPNEKLFF
d_gene: -; len: 14; abundance: -; v_gene: TRBV6-5; j_gene: TRBJ1-1; CDR3nt: TGTGCCAGCAGTTACTTAGCGAGGTACACTGAAGCTTTCTTT; CDR3aa: CASSYLARYTEAFF
d_gene: -; len: 15; abundance: -; v_gene: TRBV9; j_gene: TRBJ2-7; CDR3nt: TGTGCCAGCAGCGTCGGGATAGATTCCACCTACGAGCAGTACTTC; CDR3aa: CASSVGIDSTYEQYF
d_gene: -; len: 14; abundance: -; v_gene: TRBV7-2; j_gene: TRBJ1-5; CDR3nt: TGTGCCAGCAGCTTAACGACAGGAAATCAGCCCCAGCATTTT; CDR3aa: CASSLTTGNQPQHF
d_gene: -; len: 14; abundance: -; v_gene: TRBV6-6; j_gene: TRBJ2-3; CDR3nt: TGTGCCAGCATCAACGGGCTAGCATCCGATACGCAGTATTTT; CDR3aa: CASINGLASDTQYF
d_gene: TRBD2; len: 16; abundance: few; v_gene: TRBV4-3; j_gene: TRBJ2-1; CDR3nt: TGCGCCAGCAGCCGAATGACTAGCGGGAACTACAATGAGCAGTTCTTC; CDR3aa: CASSRMTSGNYNEQFF
d_gene: TRBD1; len: 15; abundance: -; v_gene: TRBV7-6; j_gene: TRBJ1-4; CDR3nt: TGTGCCAGCAGCTTCGGGGGACAGGGTATTGAAAAACTGTTTTTT; CDR3aa: CASSFGGQGIEKLFF
d_gene: TRBD1; len: 16; abundance: -; v_gene: TRBV6-5; j_gene: TRBJ2-4; CDR3nt: TGTGCCAGCAGTTACTCCCCACCGGGACAGGGGGCCATTCAGTACTTC; CDR3aa: CASSYSPPGQGAIQYF
d_gene: -; len: 15; abundance: -; v_gene: TRBV7-8; j_gene: TRBJ2-3; CDR3nt: TGTGCCAGCAGCTTAGTTGGGGGTGCCACAGATACGCAGTATTTT; CDR3aa: CASSLVGGATDTQYF
d_gene: TRBD1; len: 15; abundance: -; v_gene: TRBV10-3; j_gene: TRBJ2-7; CDR3nt: TGTGCCATCAGTGACAACGGACAGGGTGGGGACGAGCAGTACTTC; CDR3aa: CAISDNGQGGDEQYF
d_gene: TRBD1; len: 14; abundance: once; v_gene: TRBV6-5; j_gene: TRBJ1-1; CDR3nt: TGTGCCAGCAGTGGTCGGACAGGGAACACTGAAGCTTTCTTT; CDR3aa: CASSGRTGNTEAFF
d_gene: -; len: 10; abundance: -; v_gene: TRBV7-8; j_gene: TRBJ1-1; CDR3nt: TGTGCCGCTGGGGGGCCTGAAGCTTTCTTT; CDR3aa: CAAGGPEAFF
d_gene: -; len: 13; abundance: -; v_gene: TRBV12-5; j_gene: TRBJ1-5; CDR3nt: TGTGCTAGTGGTTTTTTGAGGGATCAGCCCCAGCATTTT; CDR3aa: CASGFLRDQPQHF
d_gene: TRBD1; len: 16; abundance: -; v_gene: TRBV7-3; j_gene: TRBJ1-1; CDR3nt: TGTGCCAGCAGCCTAGACAGGGACACGGTCAAAGGTGAAGCTTTCTTT; CDR3aa: CASSLDRDTVKGEAFF
d_gene: TRBD2; len: 15; abundance: few; v_gene: TRBV7-3; j_gene: TRBJ2-7; CDR3nt: TGTGCCAGCAGCCAAGGACTAGCGGGGGTATACGAGCAGTACTTC; CDR3aa: CASSQGLAGVYEQYF
d_gene: TRBD2; len: 15; abundance: -; v_gene: TRBV27; j_gene: TRBJ2-3; CDR3nt: TGTGCCAGCAGTTCCATTAGCGGGGGGCCAGATACGCAGTATTTT; CDR3aa: CASSSISGGPDTQYF
d_gene: -; len: 14; abundance: -; v_gene: TRBV5-6; j_gene: TRBJ1-5; CDR3nt: TGTGCCAGCAGCTTACTACAGAATCCCCAGCCCCAGCATTTT; CDR3aa: CASSLLQNPQPQHF
d_gene: -; len: 14; abundance: once; v_gene: TRBV6-1; j_gene: TRBJ1-4; CDR3nt: TGTGCCAGCAGTGAAGGTACATCTAATGAAAAACTGTTTTTT; CDR3aa: CASSEGTSNEKLFF
d_gene: -; len: 16; abundance: -; v_gene: TRBV5-1; j_gene: TRBJ1-3; CDR3nt: TGCGCCAGCAGCGCACAGGGTCTAAGCTCTGGAAACACCATATATTTT; CDR3aa: CASSAQGLSSGNTIYF